This T cell receptor (beta chain) was recovered during a study of T cell repertoires in cytomegalovirus infection. CDR3 length: 19 residues. Trimming pared 1 base from V and 3 bases from J, leaving 23 bases between. Germline CDR1 SGHVS, CDR2 FNYEAQ. TCRdb called the reads again in MiXCR, with one record for every CDR3 protein. Found here are 570,000 or so distinct CDR3 sequences, 35% to 50% of them singletons; the top ten hold 48%. About this clonotype itself: Its specificity is not known.

This clonotype originated in a human donor in good health (CMV status not recorded). Some clones in this sample may be carry-over from other donors' samples. The material sequenced was cultured PBMCs, taken from culture after CMV antigen stimulation. The J gene is TRBJ2-3, the V gene TRBV7-6; D possibly corresponds to TRBD2 (6 bases). CDR3 coding DNA: TGTGCCAGCAGCTTAGACTTTGCGGGAACGGAATGGGGAACAGATACGCAGTATTTT. Residues: CASSLDFAGTEWGTDTQYF.